This T cell receptor beta chain was identified in a study of blood T cell repertoires in COVID-19. Study at large: The cDNA or gDNA used as material had been derived from T cells, B-cell-depleted T cells, or PBMCs.

The CDR3 is 14 residues long. The V gene's germline CDR1 is SGHTA and CDR2 FQGTGA. Trimming removed 5 bases at V and 0 bases at J, with 9 bases between. In the original workflow: Reference gene primer amplification yielded estimated nucleated cell counts. This table comes from immunoSEQ multiplex PCR, and its TCRdb copy is limited to in-frame clones, with some not included. D and trimming come from the DNA, and the V and J calls and clone size come from that table. Of about 60,000 clones in the sample, roughly 76% were seen once. The chain uses TRBV7-3 and TRBJ2-3; possible D gene TRBD2, 5 bases. Specimen: peripheral blood. This TCR came from an elderly woman with acute or convalescent COVID-19. CDR3: CASSRDASTDTQYF. The CDR3, as DNA: TGTGCCAGCAGCCGGGATGCTAGCACAGATACGCAGTATTTT.